This T cell receptor beta chain was captured by sequencing in a study of cytomegalovirus exposure and HLA in healthy donors. In regard to this clone: The target antigen is unknown.

Use of 60 Vbeta and 13 Jbeta primers characterized the PCR. Clones were read by immunoSEQ multiplex PCR, and TCRdb kept only the in-frame ones, dropping some. The sample contains 220,000 or so clones, around 85% of which appear only once. Findings and caveats of the study: Reportedly, cytomegalovirus status was diagnosed with high sensitivity and specificity. According to an earlier analysis, most TCR beta V segments yielded productive rearrangements about 90% or about 30% of the time.

From germline, CDR1 is MNHEY and CDR2 SVGAGI. V lost 2 bases to trimming and J lost 4 bases, with 8 bases between them. This CDR3 contains 13 residues. J is TRBJ1-1 and V is TRBV6-5; the D is unclear. The sample consisted of PBMCs. The receptor's source is a man aged 45-60 years in good health and CMV-seronegative. Here the CDR3 reads CASSYGRSTEAFF. For the CDR3, the DNA is TGTGCCAGCAGTTACGGCAGAAGCACTGAAGCTTTCTTT.